The clone carrying this TCR beta chain was counted between two and nine times. Germline V lookup: CDR1 LNHDA, CDR2 SQIVND (reference sequence). This CDR3 is 13 amino acids long. V lost 7 bases and J 6 bases, leaving 10 bases between the germline ends. Data came from immunoSEQ multiplex PCR; TCRdb stores just in-frame clones and leaves some out. The table lists over 250,000 clones, roughly four fifths of them singletons, with approximately 4.3% in the top ten. The data were obtained in a study of blood T cell repertoires in COVID-19. About the research overall: The United States, Italy and Spain provided the acute and convalescent COVID-19 samples.

The chain combines TRBV19 with TRBJ1-6; D remains unclear. This receptor was obtained from a man under 40 with acute COVID-19. Source material: PBMCs or T cells enriched from blood (not recorded which). The CDR3 nucleotides read TGTGCCAGTACGGGGAGGCGTAATTCACCCCTCCACTTT. Its translation: CASTGRRNSPLHF.